Listed below are T cell receptor beta chains from one sample, sequenced in a study of blood T cell repertoires in COVID-19. Repertoires were generated with immunoSEQ multiplex PCR, while TCRdb's copy carries only in-frame clones and drops some. The sample consists of hundreds of thousands of clones, about 90% of them appearing once. Specimen: peripheral blood. These receptors all come from a man younger than 35 with active or convalescent COVID-19. Both conserved end residues are part of each CDR3. D genes are given only for firm matches. Only part of the rows carry a size: once, few, many, or a class if the clone is expanded.

CDR3 protein,CDR3 DNA,V gene,D gene,J gene,clone size
CASSVWGGSGELFF,TGTGCCAGCAGTGTCTGGGGGGGTTCCGGGGAGCTGTTTTTT,TRBV2,TRBD2,TRBJ2-2,NA
CASSSGITSYNSPLHF,TGTGCCAGCAGTTCCGGTATAACTTCCTATAATTCACCCCTCCACTTT,TRBV6-5,NA,TRBJ1-6,NA
CASSLGTSNTEAFF,TGTGCCAGCAGCTTAGGGACATCGAACACTGAAGCTTTCTTT,TRBV7-2,NA,TRBJ1-1,NA
CASSYSRTYNEQFF,TGTGCCAGCAGTTACTCGCGAACCTACAATGAGCAGTTCTTC,TRBV6-2/TRBV6-3,NA,TRBJ2-1,NA
CASSVAGGAPSNEQFF,TGTGCCAGCAGCGTAGCTGGCGGGGCTCCTTCCAATGAGCAGTTCTTC,TRBV9,NA,TRBJ2-1,NA
CASTTDRGNEQYF,TGTGCCAGTACTACGGACAGGGGGAACGAGCAGTACTTC,TRBV19,TRBD1,TRBJ2-7,NA
CASSPDRRETQYF,TGCGCCAGCAGCCCGGACAGGAGGGAGACCCAGTACTTC,TRBV5-1,TRBD1,TRBJ2-5,NA
CASSLNFDGFGGYTF,TGTGCCAGCAGCTTAAACTTTGATGGGTTCGGGGGCTACACCTTC,TRBV11-2,NA,TRBJ1-2,NA
CASSEPNDWDRGPDTQYF,TGTGCCAGCAGTGAACCCAACGACTGGGACAGGGGGCCTGATACGCAGTATTTT,TRBV6-1,TRBD1,TRBJ2-3,once
CASSLAGQDYGYTF,TGTGCCAGCAGCTTGGCGGGACAGGATTATGGCTACACCTTC,TRBV5-5,TRBD1,TRBJ1-2,NA
CASRRGGTGAAFF,TGTGCCAGCAGGCGAGGGGGCACGGGTGCGGCTTTCTTT,TRBV28,TRBD1,TRBJ1-1,NA
CATSVSGGPSGNTIYF,TGTGCCACCTCGGTCTCGGGGGGCCCCTCTGGAAACACCATATATTTT,TRBV10-3,NA,TRBJ1-3,NA
CASKGLFSTLNYGYTF,TGTGCCAGCAAGGGGCTCTTCTCCACCCTCAACTATGGCTACACCTTC,TRBV28,NA,TRBJ1-2,once
CASSQEPTGGNTEAFF,TGCGCCAGCAGCCAAGAACCGACAGGGGGCAACACTGAAGCTTTCTTT,TRBV4-3,TRBD1,TRBJ1-1,NA
CASRAGLSGANVLTF,TGTGCCAGCAGAGCAGGACTCTCTGGGGCCAACGTCCTGACTTTC,TRBV9,NA,TRBJ2-6,NA
CASSRGLLDSGNTIYF,TGTGCCAGCAGCCGTGGACTGTTAGACTCTGGAAACACCATATATTTT,TRBV9,NA,TRBJ1-3,NA
CASSYRTGGMTEAFF,TGTGCCAGCAGCTATAGGACAGGGGGCATGACTGAAGCTTTCTTT,TRBV13,TRBD1,TRBJ1-1,NA
CASSLQTGGMSGYTF,TGTGCCAGCAGCCTCCAGACAGGGGGTATGAGTGGCTACACCTTC,TRBV7-2,TRBD1,TRBJ1-2,NA
CASSGQTYEQYF,TGTGCCAGCAGTGGACAGACCTACGAGCAGTACTTC,TRBV6-2/TRBV6-3,NA,TRBJ2-7,NA
CASSPRQGEASYNEQFF,TGTGCCAGCAGCCCTCGACAGGGGGAGGCCTCCTACAATGAGCAGTTCTTC,TRBV11-2,TRBD1,TRBJ2-1,NA
CASSLAGYEQYF,TGTGCCAGCAGCCTAGCGGGCTACGAGCAGTACTTC,TRBV28,TRBD2,TRBJ2-7,NA
CASSLQGALGYTF,TGTGCCAGCAGTTTACAGGGGGCGCTTGGCTACACCTTC,TRBV12-3/TRBV12-4,TRBD1,TRBJ1-2,NA
CSAGGYTNEKLFF,TGCAGCGCTGGGGGGTATACTAATGAAAAACTGTTTTTT,TRBV29-1,NA,TRBJ1-4,NA
CASSQDGGLAGAYNEQFF,TGCGCCAGCAGCCAAGATGGAGGACTAGCGGGGGCGTACAATGAGCAGTTCTTC,TRBV4-3,TRBD2,TRBJ2-1,NA
CGTGTYGYTF,TGTGGAACAGGGACCTATGGCTACACCTTC,TRBV19,NA,TRBJ1-2,NA
CASSQVSVSNYGYTF,TGTGCCAGCAGCCAAGTTTCAGTTTCTAACTATGGCTACACCTTC,TRBV14,NA,TRBJ1-2,NA
CASSPEGGDTEAFF,TGTGCCAGCAGCCCCGAGGGGGGGGACACTGAAGCTTTCTTT,TRBV5-6,NA,TRBJ1-1,once
CASFDRQGSNTEAFF,TGTGCCAGCTTCGATCGACAGGGGTCGAACACTGAAGCTTTCTTT,TRBV28,TRBD1,TRBJ1-1,NA
CAISPFGGLGYTF,TGTGCCATCAGCCCTTTCGGAGGACTTGGCTACACCTTC,TRBV10-3,NA,TRBJ1-2,NA
CATSDSTGVTDTQYF,TGTGCCACCAGTGATTCGACAGGGGTCACAGATACGCAGTATTTT,TRBV24-1,TRBD1,TRBJ2-3,NA
CASSLAGDSNTEAFF,TGTGCCAGCAGCTTAGCGGGGGATTCGAACACTGAAGCTTTCTTT,TRBV11-3,NA,TRBJ1-1,NA